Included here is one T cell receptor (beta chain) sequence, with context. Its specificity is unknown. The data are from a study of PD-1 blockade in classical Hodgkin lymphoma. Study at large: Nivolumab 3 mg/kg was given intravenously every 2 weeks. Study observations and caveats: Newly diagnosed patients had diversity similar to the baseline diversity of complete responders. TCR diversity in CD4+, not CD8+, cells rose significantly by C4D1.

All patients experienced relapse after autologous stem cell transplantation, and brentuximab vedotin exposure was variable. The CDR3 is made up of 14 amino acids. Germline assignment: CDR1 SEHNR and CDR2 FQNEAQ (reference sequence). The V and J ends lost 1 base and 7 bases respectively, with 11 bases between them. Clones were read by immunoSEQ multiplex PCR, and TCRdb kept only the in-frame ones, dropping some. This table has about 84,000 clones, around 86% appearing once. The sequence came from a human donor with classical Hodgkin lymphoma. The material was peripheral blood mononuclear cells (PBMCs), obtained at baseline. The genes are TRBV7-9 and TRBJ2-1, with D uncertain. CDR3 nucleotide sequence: TGTGCCAGCAGCTTAGGAACCTTGGGGAATGAGCAGTTCTTC. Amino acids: CASSLGTLGNEQFF.